The rows below give T cell receptor beta chains drawn from one sample of a study of shared clonotypes between healthy human individuals. The table came from immunoSEQ multiplex PCR; TCRdb's copy has only in-frame clones and leaves some out. The data hold about 2,500,000 clones, with around 94% observed a single time. The sample was naive CD4+ T cells sorted from blood. The receptors originated from a man aged 18 to 30 in good health. The CDR3 runs from the conserved cysteine through the conserved F or W. The order of the fields is V gene, J gene, D gene, clone size, CDR3 protein, CDR3 DNA. The D gene is left open where the match is weak. A clone size is listed for some rows: how often the clone was seen (once, few, many), or a class if it is expanded.

V: TRBV6-1; J: TRBJ1-2; D: NA; size: NA; CDR3: CASRTGTNYGYTF; DNA: TGTGCCAGCAGGACCGGGACTAACTATGGCTACACCTTC
V: TRBV15; J: TRBJ2-1; D: TRBD1; size: NA; CDR3: CATSSIKYPGQGRNEQFF; DNA: TGTGCCACCAGCAGCATTAAATACCCGGGACAGGGTAGGAATGAGCAGTTCTTC
V: TRBV12-5; J: TRBJ1-3; D: NA; size: few; CDR3: CASGSDTRPSTF; DNA: TGTGCTAGTGGCTCTGACACCCGCCCGTCGACCTTT
V: TRBV30; J: TRBJ2-5; D: TRBD1; size: NA; CDR3: CALRTGQETQYF; DNA: TGTGCCTTGAGGACAGGGCAAGAGACCCAGTACTTC
V: TRBV5-5; J: TRBJ1-3; D: NA; size: NA; CDR3: CASSLDPGDTIYF; DNA: TGTGCCAGCAGCTTGGACCCAGGGGACACCATATATTTT
V: TRBV28; J: TRBJ1-4; D: NA; size: NA; CDR3: CASSPRISEKLFF; DNA: TGTGCCAGCAGTCCAAGGATTAGTGAAAAACTGTTTTTT
V: TRBV2; J: TRBJ1-3; D: TRBD1; size: NA; CDR3: CASGLGQGLGNTIYF; DNA: TGTGCCAGCGGGTTGGGACAGGGGTTGGGAAACACCATATATTTT
V: TRBV28; J: TRBJ2-5; D: NA; size: NA; CDR3: CASSRPQTTQYF; DNA: TGTGCCAGCAGCCGCCCCCAAACGACCCAGTACTTC
V: TRBV11-2; J: TRBJ2-7; D: TRBD2; size: NA; CDR3: CASSLVPSGNYEQYF; DNA: TGTGCCAGCAGCTTAGTTCCTAGCGGGAACTACGAGCAGTACTTC
V: TRBV28; J: TRBJ2-3; D: TRBD2; size: NA; CDR3: CASRQAGEGTDTQYF; DNA: TGTGCCAGCAGGCAAGCGGGGGAGGGCACAGATACGCAGTATTTT
V: TRBV7-2; J: TRBJ2-2; D: NA; size: NA; CDR3: CASSLKQGGTGELFF; DNA: TGTGCCAGCAGCTTAAAACAGGGAGGCACCGGGGAGCTGTTTTTT
V: TRBV7-7; J: TRBJ2-2; D: TRBD1; size: NA; CDR3: CASSLVAGQGVTGELFF; DNA: TGTGCTAGCAGCTTAGTAGCTGGACAGGGGGTCACTGGGGAGCTGTTTTTT
V: TRBV29-1; J: TRBJ2-5; D: NA; size: NA; CDR3: CSVEGGETQYF; DNA: TGCAGCGTTGAAGGGGGTGAGACCCAGTACTTC
V: TRBV5-6; J: TRBJ2-3; D: NA; size: NA; CDR3: CASSLPYRVRSSTDTQYF; DNA: TGTGCCAGCAGCTTACCCTACAGGGTCCGGTCTAGCACAGATACGCAGTATTTT
V: TRBV27; J: TRBJ2-7; D: NA; size: NA; CDR3: CASSLRGQGGIYEQYF; DNA: TGTGCCAGCAGTTTAAGAGGTCAGGGGGGAATCTACGAGCAGTACTTC
V: TRBV28; J: TRBJ2-7; D: NA; size: NA; CDR3: CASSLSPHADYEQYF; DNA: TGTGCCAGCAGTTTATCCCCTCACGCCGATTACGAGCAGTACTTC